One sample yielded the 13 T cell receptor beta chains listed below, sequenced in a study of beta chain features in type 1 diabetes (dated by TCRdb to the late 2010s). Libraries were built with the immunoSEQ multiplex PCR assay. The entire amount of isolated RNA was reverse transcribed using the High Capacity cDNA Reverse Transcription Kit, so the sequenced TCRB transcripts were expressed ones. Here the immuneACCESS table is served through TCRdb, limited to in-frame sequences with V and J called. Missing clones are a known gap in these copies; in checked studies unresolved V genes cover under half, and the rest lacks a known reason. The sample table records 60,000 or so clones; approximately 62% of these occur just once. 2% to 2.5% of the sample is in the top ten clones. The sample comprised Tregs from blood. What this sample's cell subset or site label stands for: regulatory CD4+ T cells. The origin of the receptors is a woman aged 18-29 years in good health.

This clone was seen a few times. Other DNA sequences in the sample encode the same CDR3. The gene calls are TRBV5-1 and TRBJ2-1, with D possibly matching TRBD1 (5 bases). Trimming pared 3 bases from V and 0 bases from J, leaving 13 bases between. The length of the CDR3 is 16 residues. The germline V gene encodes CDR1 SGHRS and CDR2 YFSETQ. CDR3 sequence: CASSSIQASSYNEQFF. For the CDR3, the DNA is TGCGCCAGCAGCTCGATACAGGCGAGCTCCTACAATGAGCAGTTCTTC.

The chain has TRBV5-1 and TRBJ2-3; 9 nucleotides agree with TRBD1. The length of the CDR3 is 17 residues. Germline-derived CDR1 and CDR2 are SGHRS and YFSETQ. V dropped 4 bases and J dropped 1; count of bases not matched to a gene: 10. The CDR3 loop reads CASSTLTGGGRTDTQYF. The CDR3 DNA follows: TGCGCCAGCAGCACCCTGACAGGGGGAGGTCGCACAGATACGCAGTATTTT.

This clone has only a few counts. The V gene is TRBV5-7, the J gene TRBJ1-5; D remains unclear. TRBV5-7 is marked as an open reading frame, function uncertain. The CDR3 contains 15 residues. Deletions cut 4 bases from V and 1 base from J, with 12 bases between. DNA for the CDR3: TGTGCCAGCAGCCCGGGAGGAAGGAGCAATCAGCCCCAGCATTTT. Amino acids: CASSPGGRSNQPQHF.

This clone appeared a few times. The J gene is TRBJ2-1, the V gene TRBV7-2; 7 nucleotides match TRBD2. V dropped 0 bases and J dropped 6; count of bases not matched to a gene: 11. This CDR3 region has 17 residues. Germline CDR1 SGHTA, CDR2 FQGNSA. The CDR3 region is CASSLAFSRGGLNEQFF. The CDR3 DNA sequence: TGTGCCAGCAGCTTAGCCTTTAGTCGCGGGGGACTCAATGAGCAGTTCTTC.

The chain uses TRBV2 and TRBJ1-2; a weak D match, TRBD1 (5 bases). Per germline, CDR1 SNHLY and CDR2 FYNNEI. The V gene lost 7 bases and the J gene lost 5 bases, with 14 bases spanning the gap. CDR3 length: 13 amino acids. CDR3: CASKVAGPYGYTF. The CDR3 coding sequence is TGTGCCAGCAAGGTGGCAGGGCCGTATGGCTACACCTTC.

V gene TRBV20-1 combines with J gene TRBJ1-1; no definite D call. CDR1 is DFQATT, CDR2 SNEGSKA, per germline (reference sequence). This CDR3 has 11 amino acids. The V end lost 3 bases, the J end lost 10 bases, and 12 bases lay between the germline ends. The CDR3 nucleotides are TGCAGTGCTAGTGCGCCTTTCGGAGCTTTCTTT. It specifies CSASAPFGAFF.

This sequence joins TRBV29-1 and TRBJ1-1; D is undetermined. The CDR3 covers 13 residues. Trimming pared 8 bases from V and 4 bases from J, leaving 17 bases between. CDR1 and CDR2 (germline): SQVTM, ANQGSEA. DNA of the CDR3: TGCAGCCCAACTAGGGCCCTGGGCACTGAAGCTTTCTTT. Translated: CSPTRALGTEAFF.

Regarding this clone: Other DNA sequences in the same sample also yield this CDR3. The CDR3 protein is CASSLTANYGYTF. The CDR3, as DNA: TGCGCCAGCAGCTTAACTGCTAACTATGGCTACACCTTC. J is TRBJ1-2 and V is TRBV5-1; the D is unclear. This CDR3 region has 13 residues. V gave up 2 bases and J gave up 0 bases, with 5 bases separating them. Germline values: CDR1 SGHRS, CDR2 YFSETQ. Filled out from reference TRBV5-1 and TRBJ1-2, the complete variable domain reads KAGVTQTPRYLIKTRGQQVTLSCSPISGHRSVSWYQQTPGQGLQFLFEYFSETQRNKGNFPGRFSGRQFSNSRSEMNVSTLELGDSALYLCASSLTANYGYTFGSGTRLTVV.

The chain is built from TRBV19 and TRBJ2-1; D perhaps matches TRBD2 (6 bases). This CDR3 has 12 amino acids. CDR1 is LNHDA and CDR2 is SQIVND in the germline V gene (reference sequence). Trimming took off 11 bases at V and 5 bases at J, with 13 bases between the two ends. This chain's CDR3 is CAAGSKNNEQFF. The CDR3 coding sequence is TGTGCCGCGGGATCCAAGAACAATGAGCAGTTCTTC.

The chain links TRBV29-1 to TRBJ1-4; 8 positions agree with TRBD1. This CDR3 contains 21 residues. V lost 3 bases and J lost 1; bases outside the gene matches: 22. Germline V CDR1 and CDR2: SQVTM, ANQGSEA. CDR3 coding DNA: TGCAGCGTTGACCGCTCCGGACAGGGAAGGTGTGAGGTCGAAACTAATGAAAAACTGTTTTTT. This translates into CSVDRSGQGRCEVETNEKLFF. Looking up the rest from reference TRBV29-1 and TRBJ1-4 gives the full variable domain: SAVISQKPSRDICQRGTSLTIQCQVDSQVTMMFWYRQQPGQSLTLIATANQGSEATYESGFVIDKFPISRPNLTFSTLTVSNMSPEDSSIYLCSVDRSGQGRCEVETNEKLFFGSGTQLSVL.

V gene TRBV27 combines with J gene TRBJ1-5; 9 bases agree with TRBD1. CDR3 length equals 18 residues. Germline V gene lookup returns CDR1 MNHEY and CDR2 SMNVEV (reference sequence). With 7 bases clipped from V and 0 bases from J, the junction kept 13 bases outside the gene matches. For the CDR3, the DNA is TGTGCCAGCACCTCGACCGGGACAGGGAGAGGTAGCAATCAGCCCCAGCATTTT. Its translation is CASTSTGTGRGSNQPQHF.

This chain connects TRBV27 to TRBJ2-7, with 8 nucleotides matching TRBD1. Germline-derived CDR1 and CDR2 are MNHEY and SMNVEV (reference sequence). The junction had 16 bases not matched to a gene; V was cut back by 5 bases and J by 7 bases. CDR3 length: 16 residues. The CDR3 coding sequence is TGTGCCAGCAGTCCCCGCAGGACAGGGTATGATGAGGAGCAGTACTTC. It codes for CASSPRRTGYDEEQYF.

V usage is TRBV7-8 and J usage is TRBJ2-1; 16 nucleotides line up with TRBD2. The CDR3 totals 18 residues. Unmatched junction bases numbered 2, after V lost 3 bases and J lost 0 bases. The germline V gene encodes CDR1 SGHVS and CDR2 FQNEAQ. In DNA, the CDR3 is TGTGCCAGCAGCTTGGGACTAGCGGGGGGGGCCTCCTACAATGAGCAGTTCTTC. Protein sequence: CASSLGLAGGASYNEQFF.